The sequence of this T cell receptor beta chain was determined in a study of blood T cell repertoires in COVID-19. As for the study in general: Acute and convalescent COVID-19 samples came from the United States, Italy and Spain. The analysed material was cDNA or gDNA that came from T cells, B-cell-depleted T cells, or PBMCs.

Trimming took 4 bases from V and 4 from J; bases not matched to a gene: 11. CDR3 size: 15 residues. CDR1 is SQVTM and CDR2 is ANQGSEA in the germline V gene. As handled by the study authors: Estimates of nucleated cell counts were drawn from the amplification of reference gene primers. Clones were sequenced by immunoSEQ multiplex PCR, and TCRdb holds only the in-frame ones, with some missing. D and trimming come from the DNA, and the V and J calls and clone size come from that table. Of 200,000 to 250,000 clones detected, approximately 80% appear once; the ten largest clones hold 9.5% to 15%. The material sequenced was peripheral blood. The sequence was obtained from a human donor in a cohort sampled during active COVID-19. The chain uses TRBV29-1 and TRBJ2-3; 7 bases agree with TRBD1. CDR3 sequence reads: CSVGSLQGMSDTQYF. CDR3 nucleotide sequence: TGCAGCGTTGGTTCCCTACAGGGGATGTCAGATACGCAGTATTTT.